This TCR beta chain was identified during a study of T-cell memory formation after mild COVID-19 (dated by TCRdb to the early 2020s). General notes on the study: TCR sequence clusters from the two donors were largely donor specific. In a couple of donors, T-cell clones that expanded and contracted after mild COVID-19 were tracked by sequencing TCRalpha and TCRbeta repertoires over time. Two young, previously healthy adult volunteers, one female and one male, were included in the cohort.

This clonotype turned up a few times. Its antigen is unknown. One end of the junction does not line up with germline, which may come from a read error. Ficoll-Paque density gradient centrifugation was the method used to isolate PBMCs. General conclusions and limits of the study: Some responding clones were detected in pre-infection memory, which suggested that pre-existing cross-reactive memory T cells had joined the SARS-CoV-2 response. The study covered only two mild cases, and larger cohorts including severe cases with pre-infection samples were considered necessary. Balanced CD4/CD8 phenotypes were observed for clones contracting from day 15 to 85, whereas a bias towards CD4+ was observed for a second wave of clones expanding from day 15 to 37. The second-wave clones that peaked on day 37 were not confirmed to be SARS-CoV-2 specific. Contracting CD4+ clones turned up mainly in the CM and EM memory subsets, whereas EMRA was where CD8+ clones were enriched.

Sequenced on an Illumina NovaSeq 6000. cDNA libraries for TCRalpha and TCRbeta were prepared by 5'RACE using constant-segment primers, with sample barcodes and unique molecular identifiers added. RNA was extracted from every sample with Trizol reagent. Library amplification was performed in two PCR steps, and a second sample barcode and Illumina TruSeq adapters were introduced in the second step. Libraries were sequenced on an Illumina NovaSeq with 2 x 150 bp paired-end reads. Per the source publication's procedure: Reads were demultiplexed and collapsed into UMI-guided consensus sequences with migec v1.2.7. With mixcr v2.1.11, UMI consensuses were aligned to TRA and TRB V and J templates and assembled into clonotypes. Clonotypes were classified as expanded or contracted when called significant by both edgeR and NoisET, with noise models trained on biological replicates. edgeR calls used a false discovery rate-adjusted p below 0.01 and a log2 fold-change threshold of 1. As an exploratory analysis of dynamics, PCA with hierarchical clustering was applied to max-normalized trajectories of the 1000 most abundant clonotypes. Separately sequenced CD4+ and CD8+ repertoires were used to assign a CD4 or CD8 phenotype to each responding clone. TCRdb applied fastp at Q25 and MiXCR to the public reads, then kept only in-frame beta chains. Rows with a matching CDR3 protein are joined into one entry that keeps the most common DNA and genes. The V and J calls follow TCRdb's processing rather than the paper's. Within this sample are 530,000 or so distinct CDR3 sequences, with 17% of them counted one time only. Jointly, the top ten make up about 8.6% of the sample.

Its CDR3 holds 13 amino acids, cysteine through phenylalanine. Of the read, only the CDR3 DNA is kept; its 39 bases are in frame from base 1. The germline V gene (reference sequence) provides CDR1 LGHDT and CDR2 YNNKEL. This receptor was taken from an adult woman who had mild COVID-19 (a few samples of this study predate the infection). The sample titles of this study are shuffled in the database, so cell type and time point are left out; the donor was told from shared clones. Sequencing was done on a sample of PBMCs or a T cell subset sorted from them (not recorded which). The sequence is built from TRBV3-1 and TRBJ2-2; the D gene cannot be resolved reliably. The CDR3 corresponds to CASSQEGTGELFF. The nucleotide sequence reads TGCGCCAGCAGCCAAGAAGGCACCGGGGAGCTGTTTTTT.